This record concerns one TCR beta chain sequence. The data belong to a study of Ad26.COV2.S vaccination and SARS-CoV-2 variants. This table comes from immunoSEQ multiplex PCR, and its TCRdb copy is limited to in-frame clones, with some not included. Of hundreds of thousands of clones in the sample, about 88% were seen once. V was cut by 1 base and J by 4 bases, with 10 bases left in between. This CDR3 region has 14 residues. Germline CDR1 reads LGHNT; CDR2 reads FRNRAP. The treatment denotes: roughly 20 received Ad26.COV2.S at low or high dose, single or two shots; 5 received placebo; per-sample allocation not given. Vaccine and placebo recipients were sampled on day 63 after the first injection. The study used a vaccine consisting of an Ad26 vector that expressed Wuhan-strain SARS-CoV-2 spike.

The sample consisted of peripheral blood, taken in a trial of Ad26.COV2.S vaccine versus placebo. This sequence was found in a person between 18 and 59 years old who received the Ad26.COV2.S COVID-19 vaccine or a placebo. V gene TRBV12-5 combines with J gene TRBJ1-1; possible D gene TRBD1, 5 bases. The DNA for the CDR3 is TGTGCTAGTGGTTTGGACAGGCGGGGCACTGAAGCTTTCTTT. Residues: CASGLDRRGTEAFF.